The 10 T cell receptor beta chains reported below all come from one sample, sequenced in a study of cytomegalovirus exposure and HLA in healthy donors. PCR amplification relied on 60 Vbeta primers (plus 13 Jbeta primers). Method: immunoSEQ multiplex PCR; TCRdb's copy keeps in-frame clones and lacks some. The sample has about 160,000 clones; roughly 80% are singletons. The sequenced material came from PBMCs. These receptor sequences come from a woman in her 40s in good health and CMV-seronegative.

This clone has just a few counts. This chain uses TRBV27 with TRBJ1-4; 8 positions agree with TRBD1. Germline V CDR1 and CDR2: MNHEY, SMNVEV (reference sequence). The trim removed 0 bases at V and 7 bases at J, leaving 13 bases unmatched. This CDR3 contains 18 residues. CDR3 amino acids: CASSLSISGGQAGEKLFF. CDR3 DNA: TGTGCCAGCAGTTTATCGATATCGGGGGGACAGGCGGGTGAAAAACTGTTTTTT.

This rearrangement joins TRBV2 to TRBJ2-7; D may be TRBD1 (6 bases). Trimming cost V 4 bases and J 4 bases, with 11 bases left between them. This CDR3 contains 13 residues. CDR1 is SNHLY and CDR2 is FYNNEI in the germline V gene. CDR3 loop: CASSGQGQYEQYF. The CDR3 DNA reads TGTGCCAGCAGTGGGCAGGGGCAGTACGAGCAGTACTTC.

About this clone: The sample contains more than one DNA sequence encoding this CDR3. The chain recombines TRBV4-1 with TRBJ2-1; D is perhaps TRBD1 (5 bases). Germline lookup yields CDR1 MGHRA and CDR2 YSYEKL. CDR3 size: 16 residues. Trimming took 3 bases from V and 5 from J, leaving 17 bases between them. The CDR3 reads CASSQGQGLANNEQFF. The CDR3 nucleotides are TGCGCCAGCAGCCAGGGTCAGGGATTGGCTAACAATGAGCAGTTCTTC.

The chain has TRBV2 and TRBJ1-4, with D maybe TRBD1 (6 bases). Germline CDR1 reads SNHLY; CDR2 reads FYNNEI. The CDR3 runs to 13 residues. V gave up 8 bases and J gave up 8 bases, with 15 bases separating them. Written as DNA, the CDR3 is TGTGCCAGCCCTACAGGGATTACGGAAAAACTGTTTTTT. Translating it yields CASPTGITEKLFF.

The chain recombines TRBV5-4 with TRBJ1-4; TRBD1 is a possible D gene (6 bases). Germline CDR1 SGHNT, CDR2 YYREEE (reference sequence). The ends were cut back, 3 bases at V and 8 bases at J, with 17 bases in the middle. The CDR3 totals 15 residues. CDR3 sequence (DNA): TGTGCCAGCAGCTCTCAGGGGAACGAGGGCGAAAAACTGTTTTTT. Protein: CASSSQGNEGEKLFF.

The V call is TRBV6-6, the J call TRBJ1-6; the D gene is possibly TRBD1 (6 bases). There are 12 residues in the CDR3. Trimming stripped 5 bases from V and 17 bases from J, with 16 bases between. Germline V gives CDR1 MNHNY, CDR2 SVGAGI (reference sequence). This CDR3 is CASSLGVQGVHF. The CDR3 DNA is TGTGCCAGCAGTCTCGGGGTACAGGGTGTCCACTTT.

This chain uses TRBV5-1 with TRBJ2-2; a weak D match, TRBD1 (6 bases). V was shortened by 3 bases and J by 6 bases, with 15 bases between the two germline ends. CDR3 length: 15 amino acids. In germline, CDR1 is SGHRS, CDR2 YFSETQ. The CDR3: CASSSGQGIAGELFF. For the CDR3, the DNA is TGCGCCAGCAGCTCGGGCCAGGGGATCGCCGGGGAGCTGTTTTTT.

The rearrangement joins TRBV6-1 to TRBJ2-7; D is perhaps TRBD2 (6 bases). The V gene lost 5 bases and the J gene lost 0 bases, with 8 bases spanning the gap. The CDR3 contains 13 residues. Germline V gene lookup returns CDR1 MNHNS and CDR2 SASEGT. The CDR3 DNA is TGTGCCAGCAGTTGGGGGGTCTCCTACGAGCAGTACTTC. Encoded protein: CASSWGVSYEQYF.

The chain joins TRBV7-2 to TRBJ1-2, with D possibly being TRBD1 (6 bases). The CDR3 extends over 13 amino acids. CDR1 is SGHTA, CDR2 FQGNSA, per germline. Deletions cut 1 base from V and 4 bases from J, with 7 bases between. CDR3 amino acids: CASSLDRVYGYTF. DNA for the CDR3: TGTGCCAGCAGCTTAGACAGGGTCTATGGCTACACCTTC. Combining the CDR3 with reference TRBV7-2 and TRBJ1-2 gives the whole variable domain GAGVSQSPSNKVTEKGKDVELRCDPISGHTALYWYRQSLGQGLEFLIYFQGNSAPDKSGLPSDRFSAERTGGSVSTLTIQRTQQEDSAVYLCASSLDRVYGYTFGSGTRLTVV.

V usage is TRBV18 and J usage is TRBJ1-1; TRBD1 matches 8 bases. CDR1 is KGHSH and CDR2 is LQKENI in the germline V gene. The CDR3 runs to 16 residues. The V gene end was trimmed by 3 bases and the J gene end by 1 base; junction bases not matched to a gene: 7. CDR3 loop: CASSPSRTGTNTEAFF. The CDR3 DNA sequence: TGTGCCAGCTCACCTTCCCGGACAGGGACGAACACTGAAGCTTTCTTT. The full variable domain, its missing parts supplied by reference TRBV18 and TRBJ1-1, is NAGVMQNPRHLVRRRGQEARLRCSPMKGHSHVYWYRQLPEEGLKFMVYLQKENIIDESGMPKERFSAEFPKEGPSILRIQQVVRGDSAAYFCASSPSRTGTNTEAFFGQGTRLTVV.